Here is one T cell receptor (beta chain) with its context. Its antigen is not identified. The CDR3 is 13 residues long. Germline CDR1 is MNHEY and CDR2 is SMNVEV (reference sequence). The V gene lost 5 bases and the J gene lost 6 bases, with 13 bases spanning the gap. The entry originates in a study of cytomegalovirus exposure and HLA in healthy donors. Primers: 60 Vbeta forward and 13 Jbeta reverse. Produced via immunoSEQ multiplex PCR; TCRdb's table is partial and in-frame only. Of a few hundred thousand clones in the sample, 80% to 90% were seen once. General study points: According to an earlier analysis, most TCR beta V segments yielded productive rearrangements about 87% or about 30% of the time. It was around 160 TCR beta chains that were listed as cytomegalovirus-associated.

Sequencing was performed on PBMCs. The chain has TRBV27 and TRBJ1-2, with D maybe TRBD1 (6 bases). The TCR comes from a young man in good health and CMV-seronegative. Written as DNA, the CDR3 is TGTGCCAGCAGTCCTCAGGGGAATCATGGCTACACCTTC. It encodes CASSPQGNHGYTF.